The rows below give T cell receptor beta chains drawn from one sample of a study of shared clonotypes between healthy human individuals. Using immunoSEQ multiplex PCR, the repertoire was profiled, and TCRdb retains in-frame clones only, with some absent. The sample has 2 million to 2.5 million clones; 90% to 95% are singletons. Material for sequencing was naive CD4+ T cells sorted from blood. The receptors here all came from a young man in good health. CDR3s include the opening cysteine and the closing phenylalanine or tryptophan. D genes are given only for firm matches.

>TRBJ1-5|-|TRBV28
CASSPRAKLSNQPQHF
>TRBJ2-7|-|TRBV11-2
CASSLAQGLNEQYF
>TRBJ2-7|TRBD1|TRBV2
CASRTGYEQYF
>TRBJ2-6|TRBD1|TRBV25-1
CASSLTTGAAGANVLTF
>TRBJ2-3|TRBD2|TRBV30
CAWSVSLAGAPDTQYF
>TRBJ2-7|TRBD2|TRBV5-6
CASSLDRRAGARPNEQYF
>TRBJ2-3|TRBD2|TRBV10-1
CASSEASGRENTQYF
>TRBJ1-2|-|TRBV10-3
CAITPDGINYGYTF
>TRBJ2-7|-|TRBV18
CASSPGNPRARYF
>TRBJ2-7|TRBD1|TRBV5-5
CASSFLGQGAGEQYF
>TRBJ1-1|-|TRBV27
CASSMSGNTEAFF
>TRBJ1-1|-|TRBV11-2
CASTPDGNTEAFF
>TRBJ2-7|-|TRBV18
CASSLGSSSYEQYF
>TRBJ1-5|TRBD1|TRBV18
CASSGTGYGQPQHF
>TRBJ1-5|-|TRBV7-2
CASSFQGSGQPQHF
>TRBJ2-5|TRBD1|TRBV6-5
CASSYWQGARETQYF
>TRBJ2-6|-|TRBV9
CASSVDVSGANVLTF
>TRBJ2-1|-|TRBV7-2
CASSLVLGPNEQFF
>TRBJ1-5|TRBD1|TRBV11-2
CASSTGQARDQPQHF
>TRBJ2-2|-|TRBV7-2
CASSPRGALTGELFF
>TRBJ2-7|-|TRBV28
CASTKTGAGYEQYF
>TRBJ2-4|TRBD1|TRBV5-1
CASSSGTGDKGVKSKNIQYF
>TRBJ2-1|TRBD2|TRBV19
CASSIDAGLRSAHEQFF
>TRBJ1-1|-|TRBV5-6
CASSLFITGHRNTEAFF
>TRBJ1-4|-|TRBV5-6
CASSARLTRGEKLFF
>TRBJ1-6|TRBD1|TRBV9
CASSVESTGALSSYNSPLHF
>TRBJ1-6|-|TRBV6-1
CASTGDAPRNSPLHF
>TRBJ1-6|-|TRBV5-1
CASSLNGQLNSPLHF
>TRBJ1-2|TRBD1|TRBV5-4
CASSSPGQGVGYTF
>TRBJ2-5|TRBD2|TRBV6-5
CASSYSTSQTQYF
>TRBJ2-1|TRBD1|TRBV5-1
CASSTTGQGASYEQFF
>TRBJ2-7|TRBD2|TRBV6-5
CASSFSGSGPYEQYF